The next 22 T cell receptor beta chains were all read from a single sample in a study of blood T cell repertoires in COVID-19. TCRdb keeps only in-frame clones here, not all; method: immunoSEQ multiplex PCR. The repertoire has around 100,000 clones, about 85% of them found once; the top ten carry 1.5% to 2%. The source material was peripheral blood. The receptors were gathered from a woman aged 70 to 79 with active or convalescent COVID-19.

The V call is TRBV16, the J call TRBJ2-7, with TRBD1 matching over 8 bases. V shed 3 bases, J shed 4 bases, and the junction held 2 bases outside the gene matches. CDR1 is KGHSY and CDR2 is FQNENV in the germline V gene. CDR3 length equals 13 residues. In DNA form, the CDR3 reads TGTGCCAGCAGCCAGACAGGGGTGTACGAGCAGTACTTC. Translation: CASSQTGVYEQYF.

This clone was counted once. V usage is TRBV7-9 and J usage is TRBJ2-1, with 11 positions matching TRBD2. The V and J ends lost 7 bases and 4 bases, in that order; junction bases with no gene match: 6. The germline V gene has CDR1 SEHNR and CDR2 FQNEAQ (reference sequence). This CDR3 region has 15 residues. The CDR3 is CASTRLAGSYNEQFF. The CDR3 DNA sequence: TGTGCCAGCACCCGACTAGCGGGGAGTTACAATGAGCAGTTCTTC.

V gene TRBV28 combines with J gene TRBJ1-5; tentatively, D is TRBD1 (6 bases). Trimming stripped 6 bases from V and 5 bases from J, with 11 bases between. This CDR3 comprises 13 residues. The germline gives CDR1 MDHEN, CDR2 SYDVKM. Written as DNA, the CDR3 is TGTGCCAGCAGAAAAACAGGGTATCAGCCCCAGCATTTT. It encodes CASRKTGYQPQHF. Based on the CDR3 plus reference TRBV28 and TRBJ1-5, the full variable domain is DVKVTQSSRYLVKRTGEKVFLECVQDMDHENMFWYRQDPGLGLRLIYFSYDVKMKEKGDIPEGYSVSREKKERFSLILESASTNQTSMYLCASRKTGYQPQHFGDGTRLSIL.

V and J are TRBV6-6 and TRBJ2-3; no firm D call. The V gene lost 2 bases and the J gene lost 9 bases, with 15 bases spanning the gap. The CDR3 consists of 14 residues. CDR1 is MNHNY, CDR2 SVGAGI, per germline (reference sequence). Here the CDR3 DNA reads TGTGCCAGCAGTTACAGTCTGGGCCAGAAGACGCAGTATTTT. Translated: CASSYSLGQKTQYF.

This clone was seen only a few times. The rearrangement links TRBV7-6 to TRBJ1-1; D not certain. Trimming took 5 bases from V and 4 from J, leaving 11 bases between them. Germline V gene lookup returns CDR1 SGHVS and CDR2 FNYEAQ. The CDR3 has 13 amino acids. The CDR3 region has the DNA TGTGCCAGCAGCCCCAGGCTCCCCACTGAAGCTTTCTTT. As protein: CASSPRLPTEAFF.

This chain connects TRBV7-9 to TRBJ2-3, with D tentatively TRBD1 (5 bases). The CDR3 is 15 amino acids. V was cut by 4 bases and J by 1 base, with 12 bases left in between. In germline, CDR1 is SEHNR, CDR2 FQNEAQ (reference sequence). CDR3 nucleotide sequence: TGTGCCAGCAGCTCCAAGGGGTTGGGCACAGATACGCAGTATTTT. It is translated as CASSSKGLGTDTQYF.

This chain uses TRBV9 with TRBJ2-3, with 8 positions matching TRBD1. This CDR3 comprises 16 residues. Germline V CDR1 and CDR2: SGDLS, YYNGEE. The ends lost 3 bases at V and 4 bases at J; junction bases unmatched: 10. Here the CDR3 DNA reads TGTGCCAGCAGCGAACTTCCCAGGGGGCCGGCAGATACGCAGTATTTT. This translates into CASSELPRGPADTQYF. Full variable domain (outside the CDR3, taken from reference TRBV9 and TRBJ2-3): DSGVTQTPKHLITATGQRVTLRCSPRSGDLSVYWYQQSLDQGLQFLIQYYNGEERAKGNILERFSAQQFPDLHSELNLSSLELGDSALYFCASSELPRGPADTQYFGPGTRLTVL.

This rearrangement joins TRBV19 to TRBJ2-7; tentatively, D is TRBD1 (5 bases). This CDR3 has 16 residues. CDR1 LNHDA and CDR2 SQIVND come from the germline V gene (reference sequence). The V and J ends lost 3 bases and 6 bases respectively, with 21 bases between them. The CDR3 is CASSIATAKGAREQYF. The CDR3 bases are TGTGCCAGTAGTATCGCTACCGCCAAAGGGGCCCGCGAGCAGTACTTC.

The rearrangement uses TRBV5-1 and TRBJ1-3, with D tentatively TRBD1 (6 bases). V shed 5 bases and J shed 2 bases, with 17 bases lying between them. This CDR3 has 16 amino acids. CDR1 SGHRS and CDR2 YFSETQ come from the germline V gene. The CDR3 region is CASSITGSGPGNTIYF. In DNA form, the CDR3 reads TGCGCCAGCAGTATTACAGGGTCTGGTCCTGGAAACACCATATATTTT.

The chain joins TRBV4-1 to TRBJ2-1; D unclear. Germline V gives CDR1 MGHRA, CDR2 YSYEKL. This CDR3 is built from 16 residues. V gave up 1 base and J gave up 0 bases, with 10 bases separating them. CDR3 loop: CASSQGPVNSYNEQFF. CDR3 in DNA: TGCGCCAGCAGCCAAGGGCCAGTTAACTCCTACAATGAGCAGTTCTTC.

This sequence joins TRBV7-3 and TRBJ1-1, with 9 bases aligning to TRBD1. The CDR3 has 15 residues. V lost 7 bases and J lost 0; bases outside the gene matches: 6. Germline V gene sequence: CDR1 SGHTA, CDR2 FQGTGA. CDR3 sequence: CASTRTGDMNTEAFF. The DNA for the CDR3 is TGTGCCAGCACCCGGACAGGGGACATGAACACTGAAGCTTTCTTT.

The rearrangement uses TRBV9 and TRBJ1-5; TRBD1 is a possible D gene (5 bases). V was shortened by 0 bases and J by 7 bases, with 8 bases between the two germline ends. From germline, CDR1 is SGDLS and CDR2 YYNGEE. The CDR3 is 13 residues long. The CDR3 nucleotides are TGTGCCAGCAGCGTAGGGGGGGGACAGCCCCAGCATTTT. Its protein product is CASSVGGGQPQHF.

V is TRBV18 and J is TRBJ1-5; D might be TRBD1 (6 bases). Trimming took off 1 base at V and 0 bases at J, with 10 bases between the two ends. There are 16 residues in the CDR3. Germline V lookup: CDR1 KGHSH, CDR2 LQKENI. Here the CDR3 reads CASSPLGANSNQPQHF. For the CDR3, the DNA is TGTGCCAGCTCACCACTGGGGGCGAATAGCAATCAGCCCCAGCATTTT.

CDR3 nucleotide sequence: TGTGCCAGCAGCCCCTGGGGGCTTTCGCGGTCCCGCGAGCAGTACTTC. This gives the protein CASSPWGLSRSREQYF. The gene calls are TRBV7-8 and TRBJ2-7; tentative D call: TRBD1 (6 bases). CDR1 and CDR2 (germline): SGHVS, FQNEAQ. The CDR3 loop spans 16 amino acids. Trimming pared 5 bases from V and 6 bases from J, leaving 23 bases between.

This chain connects TRBV7-2 to TRBJ1-5; 8 bases align to TRBD1. The CDR3 is 16 amino acids. The V gene's germline CDR1 is SGHTA and CDR2 FQGNSA. J gave up 7 bases and V 1 base, and 9 bases lay outside the gene matches. CDR3 in DNA: TGTGCCAGCAGCTTAGGGAACAGGGGGACGAAACAGCCCCAGCATTTT. Amino acid sequence: CASSLGNRGTKQPQHF.

This chain connects TRBV19 to TRBJ1-3; D is unclear. Germline lookup yields CDR1 LNHDA and CDR2 SQIVND (reference sequence). CDR3 length equals 16 residues. The germline V and J ends were trimmed by 4 bases and 4 bases, with 17 bases remaining between them. The CDR3: CASSTTGYGVGNTIYF. The CDR3 bases are TGTGCCAGTAGTACCACCGGGTACGGGGTCGGAAACACCATATATTTT.

The rearrangement links TRBV6-5 to TRBJ1-1; TRBD1 might be the D (6 bases). Deletions cut 5 bases from V and 0 bases from J, with 13 bases between. The CDR3 spans 15 residues. Germline assignment: CDR1 MNHEY and CDR2 SVGAGI. CDR3 in amino acids: CASSRSGVLNTEAFF. The DNA of the CDR3 is TGTGCCAGCAGTCGTTCAGGGGTACTGAACACTGAAGCTTTCTTT.

The rearrangement uses TRBV6-5 and TRBJ1-2; perhaps TRBD1 as D (6 bases). Germline-derived CDR1 and CDR2 are MNHEY and SVGAGI. Trimming stripped 7 bases from V and 1 base from J, with 7 bases between. This CDR3 comprises 12 residues. The CDR3 here is CASKDSNYGYTF. DNA of the CDR3: TGTGCCAGCAAGGACAGTAACTATGGCTACACCTTC.

V usage is TRBV29-1 and J usage is TRBJ2-5; D possibly corresponds to TRBD2 (6 bases). The CDR3 covers 13 residues. Germline CDR1 is SQVTM and CDR2 is ANQGSEA. Trimming pared 5 bases from V and 1 base from J, leaving 11 bases between. CDR3 nucleotides: TGCAGCGTTTGTAAAGCGGGCCAAGAGACCCAGTACTTC. Its translation: CSVCKAGQETQYF.

The chain recombines TRBV30 with TRBJ2-5; 11 nucleotides match TRBD2. V was clipped by 4 bases and J by 2 bases; unmatched bases: 6. Germline-derived CDR1 and CDR2 are GTSNPN and SVGIG (reference sequence). CDR3 length: 15 residues. As DNA, the CDR3 is TGTGCCTGGACCAGACTAGCGGGGCAACAAGAGACCCAGTACTTC. As protein: CAWTRLAGQQETQYF.

The V call is TRBV3-1 (or the pseudogene TRBV3-2), the J call TRBJ1-5, with TRBD1 matching over 7 bases. The CDR3 extends over 13 amino acids. From germline, CDR1 is LGHDT and CDR2 YNNKEL (reference sequence). Unmatched junction bases numbered 4, after V lost 4 bases and J lost 7 bases. This CDR3 reads CASSPDRDQPQHF. CDR3 DNA: TGTGCCAGCAGCCCCGACAGGGACCAGCCCCAGCATTTT.

This rearrangement joins TRBV9 to TRBJ2-1; 8 bases match TRBD1. This CDR3 is 15 amino acids long. The V gene end was trimmed by 4 bases and the J gene end by 7 bases; junction bases not matched to a gene: 10. Germline CDR1 reads SGDLS; CDR2 reads YYNGEE. The CDR3 DNA reads TGTGCCAGCAGCCCTGGACAGGGTCGATCAAATGAGCAGTTCTTC. Encoded protein: CASSPGQGRSNEQFF.